The 5 T cell receptor beta chains given below trace back to one sample, sequenced in a study of blood T cell repertoires in COVID-19 (dated by TCRdb to 2019 to 2021). Preparation of the library involved the immunoSEQ multiplex PCR assay. Entries here come from immuneACCESS through TCRdb and include only in-frame sequences with V and J called. Some clones fail to appear in such tables; in the studies checked, an unresolved V gene covers under half of the shortfall, and the cause of the remainder is unknown. The table for this sample lists roughly 120,000 clones; 75% to 90% of them were counted only once. The ten largest make up over 15% of the sample. Material: peripheral blood. These receptors all stem from a woman aged 55-75 years with acute or convalescent COVID-19.

V is TRBV7-3 and J is TRBJ2-3; TRBD2 matches 7 bases. CDR1 is SGHTA, CDR2 FQGTGA, per germline. CDR3 length equals 16 residues. After removal of 5 bases from V and 5 bases from J, the junction contained 13 bases not matched to a gene. The CDR3 protein is CASSATGGTTGDTQYF. In DNA form, the CDR3 reads TGTGCCAGCAGCGCCACTGGCGGGACTACAGGAGATACGCAGTATTTT. The full variable domain, rest sourced from reference TRBV7-3 and TRBJ2-3, is GAGVSQTPSNKVTEKGKYVELRCDPISGHTALYWYRQSLGQGPEFLIYFQGTGAADDSGLPNDRFFAVRPEGSVSTLKIQRTERGDSAVYLCASSATGGTTGDTQYFGPGTRLTVL.

The chain couples TRBV10-3 to TRBJ1-2; D call uncertain. Per germline, CDR1 ENHRY and CDR2 SYGVKD. This CDR3 is built from 15 residues. Trimming took off 3 bases at V and 5 bases at J, with 16 bases between the two ends. CDR3 in amino acids: CAISDQGEGSYGYTF. CDR3 in DNA: TGTGCCATCAGTGACCAAGGAGAGGGCTCGTATGGCTACACCTTC.

The gene calls are TRBV20-1 and TRBJ2-7; tentatively, D is TRBD2 (5 bases). Germline V gives CDR1 DFQATT, CDR2 SNEGSKA (reference sequence). This CDR3 comprises 11 residues. V was pared by 7 bases and J by 7 bases, with 14 bases between. The CDR3 bases are TGCAGTGTGAGGGAGATGGGAGAGCAGTACTTC. The encoded protein is CSVREMGEQYF.

This clone was seen only a few times. The V and J genes are TRBV6-5 and TRBJ1-2, with D possibly being TRBD1 (6 bases). The germline gives CDR1 MNHEY, CDR2 SVGAGI. Trimming pared 6 bases from V and 7 bases from J, leaving 18 bases between. The CDR3 contains 14 residues. The CDR3 DNA follows: TGTGCCAGCAGCGCAGAACAGGGAAAAGGTGGCTACACCTTC. Encoded protein: CASSAEQGKGGYTF.

The rearrangement links TRBV20-1 to TRBJ2-3; a possible D gene is TRBD1 (5 bases). Germline-derived CDR1 and CDR2 are DFQATT and SNEGSKA (reference sequence). Deletions cut 3 bases from V and 6 bases from J, with 16 bases between. The CDR3 length is 14 residues. CDR3 protein: CSASDLGRPDTQYF. CDR3 sequence (DNA): TGCAGTGCTAGTGACCTGGGGCGACCGGATACGCAGTATTTT.